Below, 3 T cell receptor beta chains from the same sample are listed, as sequenced in a study of CD8 T cells in Susac syndrome. When the RNA was reverse transcribed, random hexamers were used with an input of roughly 0.45 to 1 ug. TCRdb reanalysed the immunoSEQ multiplex PCR reads using MiXCR and keeps one entry per CDR3 protein. The table has some 450,000 distinct CDR3 sequences, around 83% seen once. The sample taken for sequencing was CD8+ T cells from PBMCs. The receptor set was obtained from a human donor with multiple sclerosis.

The chain is built from TRBV7-8 and TRBJ2-1, with TRBD2 matching 7 bases. The J segment lost 2 bases and the V segment lost 2 bases, leaving 15 bases of the junction unmatched. The germline V gene encodes CDR1 SGHVS and CDR2 FQNEAQ. This CDR3 region has 19 residues. Here the CDR3 DNA reads TGTGCCAGCAGCTTATCTATAGAGGGAGCGGGGCCCCCCTACAATGAGCAGTTCTTC. Amino acid sequence: CASSLSIEGAGPPYNEQFF.

The chain links TRBV5-1 to TRBJ2-7; unclear D gene. Trimming removed 0 bases at V and 0 bases at J, with 7 bases between. Germline V lookup: CDR1 SGHRS, CDR2 YFSETQ. This CDR3 region has 14 residues. CDR3 residues: CASSLVGNSYEQYF. Written as DNA, the CDR3 is TGCGCCAGCAGCTTGGTAGGGAACTCCTACGAGCAGTACTTC.

This clonotype occurred once. The V gene is TRBV13, the J gene TRBJ1-2; 9 bases fit TRBD1. V was clipped by 5 bases and J by 7 bases; unmatched bases: 11. CDR3 size: 15 residues. Germline CDR1 and CDR2: PRHDT and FYEKMQ (reference sequence). The CDR3 loop is CASSPLGQGGSGYTF. CDR3 in DNA: TGTGCCAGCAGCCCTTTGGGACAGGGAGGCTCTGGCTACACCTTC.